This T cell receptor (beta chain) was captured in a study of blood T cells in healthy people across ages. The CDR3 spans 14 residues. V shed 7 bases and J shed 4 bases, with 20 bases lying between them. Germline V gives CDR1 DFQATT, CDR2 SNEGSKA (reference sequence). The sample holds a few counts of this clonotype. The authors ran a second PCR of roughly 6 to 12 cycles using a sample-barcoded 5' primer and a J-beta primer mix. TCRdb reanalysed the 5' RACE reads using MiXCR and keeps one entry per CDR3 protein. The sample lists around 870,000 distinct CDR3 sequences, more than 25% seen once, with about 18% in the top ten.

The chain couples TRBV20-1 to TRBJ2-7; D is perhaps TRBD2 (5 bases). This TCR came from a woman aged 80 or older in good health. The material sequenced was blood. The CDR3 DNA reads as TGCAGTGTTACCCCGGGAACGGAGACTTACGAGCAGTACTTC. Its protein is CSVTPGTETYEQYF.